This paragraph covers one T cell receptor beta chain sequence. What it recognizes is unknown. The data are from a study of cytomegalovirus exposure and HLA in healthy donors. Findings of the study overall: When a later analysis compared HLA-associated TCR beta chains with equally common others, the HLA-associated chains turned out to be more clonally expanded and to have lower generation probabilities.

PCR amplification relied on 60 Vbeta primers (plus 13 Jbeta primers). Clones were read by immunoSEQ multiplex PCR, and TCRdb kept only the in-frame ones, dropping some. Recorded for this sample: 130,000 to 150,000 clones. From germline, CDR1 is SGHNT and CDR2 YYREEE (reference sequence). The ends were cut back, 4 bases at V and 1 base at J, with 14 bases in the middle. The CDR3 spans 16 residues. Specimen: PBMCs. The receptor comes from a man in his forties in good health and CMV-seronegative. The J gene is TRBJ1-4, the V gene TRBV5-4; a possible D gene is TRBD1 (5 bases). DNA for the CDR3: TGTGCCAGCAGCCTCGGGGGAGGTGGAACTAATGAAAAACTGTTTTTT. Amino acid sequence: CASSLGGGGTNEKLFF.